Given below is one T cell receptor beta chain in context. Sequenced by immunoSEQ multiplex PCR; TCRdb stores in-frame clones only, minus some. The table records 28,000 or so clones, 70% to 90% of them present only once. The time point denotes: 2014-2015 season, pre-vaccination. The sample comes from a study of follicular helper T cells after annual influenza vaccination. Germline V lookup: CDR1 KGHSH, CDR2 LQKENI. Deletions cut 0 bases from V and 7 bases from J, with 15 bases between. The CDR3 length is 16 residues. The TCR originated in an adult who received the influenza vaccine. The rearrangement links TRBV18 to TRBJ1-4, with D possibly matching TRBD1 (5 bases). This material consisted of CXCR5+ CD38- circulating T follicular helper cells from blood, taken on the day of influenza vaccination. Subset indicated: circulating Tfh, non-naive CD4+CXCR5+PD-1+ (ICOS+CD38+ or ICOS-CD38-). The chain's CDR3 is CASSPPRGRDGEKLFF. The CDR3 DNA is TGTGCCAGCTCACCACCGCGGGGCAGGGACGGTGAAAAACTGTTTTTT.